The 14 T cell receptor beta chains below were found in one sample sequenced in a study of cytomegalovirus exposure and HLA in healthy donors. Primers included in the PCR were 60 Vbeta and 13 Jbeta primers. Profiled with immunoSEQ multiplex PCR; TCRdb holds only in-frame clones, not every one. The sample has 200,000 to 300,000 clones, more than 75% seen once. The specimen was PBMCs. The receptor set was obtained from a girl aged 2-10 years in good health and CMV-seronegative.

The chain links TRBV2 to TRBJ2-7; 7 bases align to TRBD1. Germline CDR1 and CDR2: SNHLY and FYNNEI. V lost 5 bases and J lost 7; bases outside the gene matches: 14. The CDR3 totals 15 residues. The CDR3, as DNA: TGTGCCAGCAGTCGGTCCGGGACAGCCCTACTAGAGCAGTACTTC. Protein: CASSRSGTALLEQYF.

The chain couples TRBV6-5 to TRBJ1-2; D remains ambiguous. There are 13 residues in the CDR3. V lost 5 bases and J 0 bases, leaving 7 bases between the germline ends. Germline V CDR1 and CDR2: MNHEY, SVGAGI. The CDR3 reads CASSPRSNYGYTF. CDR3 bases: TGTGCCAGCAGTCCCAGGTCTAACTATGGCTACACCTTC.

The rearrangement links TRBV7-7 to TRBJ1-4; unclear D gene. Germline V lookup: CDR1 SSHAT, CDR2 FNYEAQ (reference sequence). The CDR3 runs to 12 residues. Trimming pared 3 bases from V and 11 bases from J, leaving 10 bases between. This CDR3 reads CASSFPGGKLFF. CDR3 bases: TGTGCCAGCAGCTTTCCGGGAGGCAAACTGTTTTTT. The entire variable domain, with the rest obtained from reference TRBV7-7 and TRBJ1-4, is as follows: GAGVSQSPRYKVTKRGQDVTLRCDPISSHATLYWYQQALGQGPEFLTYFNYEAQPDKSGLPSDRFSAERPEGSISTLTIQRTEQRDSAMYRCASSFPGGKLFFGSGTQLSVL.

The chain has TRBV29-1 and TRBJ1-1; D is unresolved. The CDR3 extends over 11 amino acids. V was trimmed by 4 bases and J by 6 bases, leaving 9 bases between them. The germline V gene encodes CDR1 SQVTM and CDR2 ANQGSEA. CDR3 bases: TGCAGCGTTGTCCAGGCACCTGAAGCTTTCTTT. It is translated as CSVVQAPEAFF.

Only one count was recorded for this clone. The chain is built from TRBV7-2 and TRBJ2-2; D possibly corresponds to TRBD2 (6 bases). Germline V gives CDR1 SGHTA, CDR2 FQGNSA. This CDR3 is 17 amino acids long. V lost 5 bases, J lost 3 bases, and 19 bases lay in between. As DNA, the CDR3 is TGTGCCAGCAGCCCCCAGGGAGGCGGGTTGTACACCGGGGAGCTGTTTTTT. Protein: CASSPQGGGLYTGELFF.

The chain uses TRBV29-1 and TRBJ2-1; 12 positions match TRBD2. J was trimmed by 8 bases and V by 3 bases; bases with no gene match: 11. This CDR3 is 16 amino acids long. CDR1 is SQVTM and CDR2 is ANQGSEA in the germline V gene. The CDR3 DNA reads TGCAGCGTTGATGGGTTGCTAGCGGGGGGGATCGATGAGCAGTTCTTC. This sequence encodes CSVDGLLAGGIDEQFF.

The chain employs TRBV27 and TRBJ2-5; D might be TRBD1 (5 bases). Germline values: CDR1 MNHEY, CDR2 SMNVEV (reference sequence). The CDR3 is made up of 14 amino acids. Trimming took off 4 bases at V and 5 bases at J, with 14 bases between the two ends. CDR3 bases: TGTGCCAGCAGTTCCCTGACAGTAATGGAGACCCAGTACTTC. This codes for CASSSLTVMETQYF.

The genes are TRBV6-1 and TRBJ1-1; TRBD1 matches at 10 bases. Germline V gene sequence: CDR1 MNHNS, CDR2 SASEGT. Trimming cost V 4 bases and J 5 bases; bases outside gene matches: 7. This CDR3 has 15 amino acids. CDR3 amino acids: CASSALGQGRTEAFF. CDR3 DNA sequence: TGTGCCAGCAGTGCTTTGGGACAGGGGAGGACTGAAGCTTTCTTT.

In its sample, this clone was seen a few times. The rearrangement links TRBV5-1 to TRBJ2-2; D may be TRBD2 (5 bases). Germline V gives CDR1 SGHRS, CDR2 YFSETQ. The CDR3 is 16 residues long. Trimming took off 0 bases at V and 0 bases at J, with 9 bases between the two ends. The CDR3 sequence: CASSLGRGTNTGELFF. The CDR3 nucleotides read TGCGCCAGCAGCTTGGGTAGAGGGACGAACACCGGGGAGCTGTTTTTT. Supplemented by reference TRBV5-1 and TRBJ2-2, the full variable domain reads KAGVTQTPRYLIKTRGQQVTLSCSPISGHRSVSWYQQTPGQGLQFLFEYFSETQRNKGNFPGRFSGRQFSNSRSEMNVSTLELGDSALYLCASSLGRGTNTGELFFGEGSRLTVL.

The chain employs TRBV19 and TRBJ2-1; 10 bases map to TRBD2. V shed 1 base, J shed 8 bases, and the junction held 8 bases outside the gene matches. Germline CDR1 and CDR2: LNHDA and SQIVND (reference sequence). The CDR3 length is 16 residues. The DNA of the CDR3 is TGTGCCAGTAGTATAGGCGATAGCGGGAGGAGCGATGAGCAGTTCTTC. Protein sequence: CASSIGDSGRSDEQFF.

The J gene is TRBJ2-7, the V gene TRBV5-1; D perhaps matches TRBD1 (6 bases). The CDR3 contains 15 residues. Trimming pared 0 bases from V and 2 bases from J, leaving 12 bases between. Germline V gene data show CDR1 as SGHRS and CDR2 as YFSETQ. The CDR3 loop reads CASSLAGALTYEQYF. The CDR3 DNA is TGCGCCAGCAGCTTGGCAGGGGCTCTCACCTACGAGCAGTACTTC.

The V and J genes are TRBV13 and TRBJ1-1, with D perhaps matching TRBD1 (6 bases). Germline V gene lookup returns CDR1 PRHDT and CDR2 FYEKMQ (reference sequence). V was cut by 2 bases and J by 4 bases, with 11 bases left in between. The CDR3 consists of 14 residues. CDR3 in DNA: TGTGCCAGCAGCTTATGGCAGGGGACCACTGAAGCTTTCTTT. This codes for CASSLWQGTTEAFF.

The rearrangement links TRBV10-3 to TRBJ1-2; D call uncertain. Germline V lookup: CDR1 ENHRY, CDR2 SYGVKD. Between the trimmed V and J ends, which lost 5 bases and 4 bases, there was a span of 14 bases. CDR3 length: 14 amino acids. Written as DNA, the CDR3 is TGTGCCATCAGTTGGGCTGACACGTTCTATGGCTACACCTTC. Translated: CAISWADTFYGYTF.

The V and J genes are TRBV15 and TRBJ2-5; 8 bases align to TRBD2. CDR3 length: 11 amino acids. Looked up from germline, CDR1 is LNHNV and CDR2 is YYDKDF (reference sequence). In DNA, the CDR3 is TGTGCAACCGGGAGGGTAGAGACCCAGTACTTC. Translation gives CATGRVETQYF.